The 16 T cell receptor beta chains listed next were all sequenced from one sample in a study of T cell clones after liver transplantation. The table came from immunoSEQ multiplex PCR; TCRdb's copy has only in-frame clones and leaves some out. The table lists 7,500 to 10,000 clones, more than 75% of them singletons. The specimen comprised CD8+ T cells from blood, sampled at the 22-month timepoint. The receptors here all came from a human patient who received a liver transplant. Some T cells may be graft donor cells.

This clone was seen a few times. V and J are TRBV13 and TRBJ2-2; D gene uncertain. CDR1 is PRHDT and CDR2 is FYEKMQ in the germline V gene (reference sequence). The length of the CDR3 is 13 residues. With 5 bases removed from V and 1 base from J, the gap between germline ends came to 5 bases. CDR3 DNA sequence: TGTGCCAGCAGCCTCCGGAACACCGGGGAGCTGTTTTTT. Residues: CASSLRNTGELFF.

This chain uses TRBV27 with TRBJ2-1, with D maybe TRBD1 (5 bases). The V and J ends lost 2 bases and 8 bases respectively, with 10 bases between them. The CDR3 has 13 amino acids. Germline V gene sequence: CDR1 MNHEY, CDR2 SMNVEV (reference sequence). The CDR3 loop is CASSLTGTHEQFF. CDR3 bases: TGTGCCAGCAGTTTAACAGGAACGCATGAGCAGTTCTTC.

On this clone itself: The junction departs from germline at one end; a sequencing error may be responsible. The V gene is TRBV28, the J gene TRBJ1-4; D unresolved. CDR1 MDHEN and CDR2 SYDVKM come from the germline V gene. The CDR3 is 13 amino acids. CDR3 in amino acids: CASSLSGGWVEIF. The CDR3, as DNA: TGTGCCAGCAGTTTAAGCGGAGGCTGGGTTGAAATTTTT.

The rearrangement joins TRBV23-1 to TRBJ2-7; a weak D match, TRBD2 (6 bases). TRBV23-1 is assigned to the ORF class and has an uncertain function. With 2 bases removed from V and 6 bases from J, the gap between germline ends came to 20 bases. The CDR3 sequence is 16 residues long. The CDR3 is CASSQSQSAGSPEQYF. The CDR3 nucleotides are TGCGCCAGCAGTCAAAGTCAGTCGGCGGGGTCCCCCGAGCAGTACTTC.

This chain links TRBV27 with TRBJ1-6; D ambiguous. The ends were cut back, 4 bases at V and 7 bases at J, with 14 bases in the middle. This CDR3 has 15 amino acids. From germline, CDR1 is MNHEY and CDR2 SMNVEV (reference sequence). The CDR3 spells CASSSLFPQNSPLHF. CDR3 bases: TGTGCCAGCAGTTCACTTTTCCCCCAGAATTCACCCCTCCACTTT.

This clone has just one count. V is TRBV6-1 and J is TRBJ1-5; D gene ambiguous. This CDR3 comprises 16 residues. V was cut by 2 bases and J by 2 bases, with 13 bases left in between. Germline CDR1 reads MNHNS; CDR2 reads SASEGT. The CDR3 bases are TGTGCCAGCAGTGAATCCGCAGCGGTGGGCAATCAGCCCCAGCATTTT. Encoded protein: CASSESAAVGNQPQHF.

The chain links TRBV6-5 to TRBJ1-1; possibly TRBD1 for D (5 bases). The CDR3 spans 14 residues. V lost 0 bases and J 7 bases, leaving 12 bases between the germline ends. The V gene's germline CDR1 is MNHEY and CDR2 SVGAGI. In nucleotides, the CDR3 is TGTGCCAGCAGTTACTCAGGAGGGGACCTTGAAGCTTTCTTT. Translated, it gives CASSYSGGDLEAFF.

The chain combines TRBV2 with TRBJ2-1; TRBD1 matches at 9 bases. CDR3 length: 17 amino acids. J gave up 5 bases and V 4 bases, and 12 bases lay outside the gene matches. Germline V lookup: CDR1 SNHLY, CDR2 FYNNEI. In DNA, the CDR3 is TGTGCCAGCAGTGGCGGACAGGGGCTTAAAGATAACAATGAGCAGTTCTTC. It specifies CASSGGQGLKDNNEQFF.

This rearrangement joins TRBV27 to TRBJ2-1; 11 bases map to TRBD1. With 3 bases clipped from V and 6 bases from J, the junction kept 1 base outside the gene matches. Per the germline V gene, CDR1 is MNHEY and CDR2 is SMNVEV (reference sequence). CDR3 length: 14 amino acids. The CDR3 DNA is TGTGCCAGCAGTTTGGGACAGGGGGGCAATGAGCAGTTCTTC. Protein: CASSLGQGGNEQFF.

The chain joins TRBV7-9 to TRBJ2-1; TRBD2 matches at 12 bases. The germline gives CDR1 SEHNR, CDR2 FQNEAQ (reference sequence). The CDR3 is 18 amino acids. V shed 6 bases and J 2 bases; nucleotides not matched to a gene: 11. The CDR3 region has the DNA TGTGCCAGCAGACTACTGGAACTAGCGGGGGGCCCCTACAATGAGCAGTTCTTC. It encodes CASRLLELAGGPYNEQFF.

The CDR3 bases are TGTGCCAGCAGCTTGAGCGGGGGGGGAACCTACGAGCAGTACTTC. Encoded protein: CASSLSGGGTYEQYF. V usage is TRBV7-2 and J usage is TRBJ2-7; 10 nucleotides agree with TRBD2. The germline gives CDR1 SGHTA, CDR2 FQGNSA. CDR3 size: 15 residues. Trimming took 3 bases from V and 2 from J; bases not matched to a gene: 4.

Relative to its sample, this clone is medium-sized. The DNA for the CDR3 is TGTGCCAGCATCTGGACGGCCGAGCAGTACTTC. It codes for CASIWTAEQYF. This rearrangement joins TRBV2 to TRBJ2-7, with D unresolved. The germline gives CDR1 SNHLY, CDR2 FYNNEI. The V end was cut by 7 bases, the J end by 6 bases, with 10 bases between. The CDR3 covers 11 residues.

This sequence joins TRBV28 and TRBJ1-1, with D unclear. V was clipped by 3 bases and J by 6 bases, with 14 bases between them. The germline V gene has CDR1 MDHEN and CDR2 SYDVKM. The CDR3 runs to 14 residues. The CDR3 DNA follows: TGTGCCAGCAGTTTCAAACCAAAAGACGCTGAAGCTTTCTTT. This translates into CASSFKPKDAEAFF.

The gene calls are TRBV7-9 and TRBJ2-3; TRBD2 matches 11 bases. Germline-derived CDR1 and CDR2 are SEHNR and FQNEAQ (reference sequence). The CDR3 contains 17 residues. Trimming at V came to 10 bases and at J to 2 bases, leaving 14 bases not matched to a gene. The CDR3 region is CAIDSSSGGFSTDTQYF. DNA of the CDR3: TGTGCCATCGATAGTTCTAGCGGGGGGTTTTCCACAGATACGCAGTATTTT.

This rearrangement joins TRBV27 to TRBJ1-4, with D unclear. From germline, CDR1 is MNHEY and CDR2 SMNVEV (reference sequence). Trimming removed 3 bases from V and 5 bases from J, with 13 bases in between. This CDR3 contains 15 residues. The CDR3 region has the DNA TGTGCCAGCAGTTTGCTTGGGAGTTCAAATGAAAAACTGTTTTTT. Protein product: CASSLLGSSNEKLFF. The variable domain in full, with the rest retrieved from reference TRBV27 and TRBJ1-4, is EAQVTQNPRYLITVTGKKLTVTCSQNMNHEYMSWYRQDPGLGLRQIYYSMNVEVTDKGDVPEGYKVSRKEKRNFPLILESPSPNQTSLYFCASSLLGSSNEKLFFGSGTQLSVL.

This rearrangement joins TRBV2 to TRBJ2-7; no clear D gene. Trimming stripped 7 bases from V and 2 bases from J, with 3 bases between. The germline gives CDR1 SNHLY, CDR2 FYNNEI. CDR3 length: 10 amino acids. The CDR3 nucleotides read TGTGCCAGCATGGCCTACGAGCAGTACTTC. This codes for CASMAYEQYF.